This note documents a single T cell receptor beta chain sequence. The CDR3 spans 12 residues. Germline V gives CDR1 SQVTM, CDR2 ANQGSEA. Trimming took 6 bases from V and 4 from J; bases not matched to a gene: 3. The data belong to a study of CD8+CD57+ T cells in acquired aplastic anemia. It was genomic DNA that served as the template for profiling TCR beta VDJ and CDR3. TCRdb reprocessed the reads with MiXCR, giving one entry per CDR3 protein. Of around 190,000 distinct CDR3 sequences listed, 61% were seen once; the top ten hold 25% to 30%. Material: sorted CD4+, CD8+, or CD8+CD57+ T cells (not recorded which) from PBMCs. This chain uses TRBV29-1 with TRBJ2-7, with 10 bases that match TRBD1. This TCR was sampled from a human donor in good health. CDR3 DNA sequence: TGCAGCGTAGGGACAGGGGTGTACGAGCAGTACTTC. Its translation: CSVGTGVYEQYF.